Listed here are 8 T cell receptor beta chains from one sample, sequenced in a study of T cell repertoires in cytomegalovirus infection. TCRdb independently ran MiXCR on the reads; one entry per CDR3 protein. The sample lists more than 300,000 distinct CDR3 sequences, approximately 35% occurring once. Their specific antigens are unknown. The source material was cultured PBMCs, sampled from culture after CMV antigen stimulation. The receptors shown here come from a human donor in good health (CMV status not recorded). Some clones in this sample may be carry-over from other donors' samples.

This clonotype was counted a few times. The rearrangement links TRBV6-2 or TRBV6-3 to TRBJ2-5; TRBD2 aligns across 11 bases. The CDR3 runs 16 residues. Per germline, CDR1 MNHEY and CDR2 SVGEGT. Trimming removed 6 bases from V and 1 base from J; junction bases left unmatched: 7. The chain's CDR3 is CASSMGGTSGQETQYF. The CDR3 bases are TGTGCCAGCAGCATGGGGGGGACTAGCGGCCAAGAGACCCAGTACTTC.

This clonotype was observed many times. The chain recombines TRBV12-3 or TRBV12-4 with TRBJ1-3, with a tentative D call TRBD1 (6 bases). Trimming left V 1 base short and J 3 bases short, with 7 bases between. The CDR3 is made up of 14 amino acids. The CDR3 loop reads CASSLVGGGNTIYF. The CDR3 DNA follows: TGTGCCAGCAGTTTAGTAGGGGGTGGAAACACCATATATTTT.

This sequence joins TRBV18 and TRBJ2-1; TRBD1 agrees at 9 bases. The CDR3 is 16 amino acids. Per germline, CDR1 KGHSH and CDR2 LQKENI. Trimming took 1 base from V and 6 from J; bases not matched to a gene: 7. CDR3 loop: CASSPLVQGALNEQFF. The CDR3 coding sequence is TGTGCCAGCTCACCACTCGTACAGGGGGCCCTCAATGAGCAGTTCTTC. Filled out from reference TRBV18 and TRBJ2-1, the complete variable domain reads NAGVMQNPRHLVRRRGQEARLRCSPMKGHSHVYWYRQLPEEGLKFMVYLQKENIIDESGMPKERFSAEFPKEGPSILRIQQVVRGDSAAYFCASSPLVQGALNEQFFGPGTRLTVL.

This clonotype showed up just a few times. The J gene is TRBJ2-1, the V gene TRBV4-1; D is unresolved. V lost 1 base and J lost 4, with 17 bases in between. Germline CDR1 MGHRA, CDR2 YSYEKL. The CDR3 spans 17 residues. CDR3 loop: CASSQVRWARNYNEQFF. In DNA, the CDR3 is TGCGCCAGCAGCCAAGTTAGGTGGGCTAGAAATTACAATGAGCAGTTCTTC.

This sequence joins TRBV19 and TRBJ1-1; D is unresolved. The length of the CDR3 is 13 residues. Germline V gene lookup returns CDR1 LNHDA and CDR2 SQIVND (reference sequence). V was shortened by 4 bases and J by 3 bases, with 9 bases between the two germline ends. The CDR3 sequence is CASSTVIYTEAFF. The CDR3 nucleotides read TGTGCCAGTAGTACGGTGATTTACACTGAAGCTTTCTTT.

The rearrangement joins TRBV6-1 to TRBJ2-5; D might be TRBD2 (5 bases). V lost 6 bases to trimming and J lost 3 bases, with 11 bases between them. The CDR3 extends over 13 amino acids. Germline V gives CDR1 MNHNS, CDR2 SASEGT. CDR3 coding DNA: TGTGCCAGCAGCCAAACTAGGGAAGAGACCCAGTACTTC. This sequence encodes CASSQTREETQYF.

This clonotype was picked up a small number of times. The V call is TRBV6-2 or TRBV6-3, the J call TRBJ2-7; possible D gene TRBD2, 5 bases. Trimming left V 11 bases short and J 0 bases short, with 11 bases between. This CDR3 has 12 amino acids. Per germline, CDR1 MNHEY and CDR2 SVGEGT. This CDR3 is CASRTSSYEQYF. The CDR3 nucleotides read TGTGCCTCCCGTACTAGCTCCTACGAGCAGTACTTC.

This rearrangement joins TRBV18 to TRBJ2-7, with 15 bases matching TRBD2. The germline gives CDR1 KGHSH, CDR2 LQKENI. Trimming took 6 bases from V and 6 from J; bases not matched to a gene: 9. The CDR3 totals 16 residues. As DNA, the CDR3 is TGTGCCAGCTCGGGACTAGCGGGAGGTACAGGCGGCGAGCAGTACGTC. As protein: CASSGLAGGTGGEQYV.